The T cell receptor beta chain under discussion was sequenced for a study of ipilimumab plus nivolumab after autologous stem cell transplantation. Patients got ipilimumab 1 mg/kg beginning 14 to 28 days post-transplant. Only a few counts were recorded for this clone. TCRdb keeps only in-frame clones here, not all; method: immunoSEQ multiplex PCR. This table holds some 22,000 clones, over 70% found once. Looked up from germline, CDR1 is SGHAT and CDR2 is FQNNGV. The germline V and J ends were trimmed by 3 bases and 7 bases, with 17 bases remaining between them. The CDR3 is 15 residues long. The gene calls are TRBV11-2 and TRBJ2-3; D is perhaps TRBD2 (6 bases). This clonotype was sampled from a male donor with diffuse large B-cell lymphoma. Specimen: PBMCs, collected in a trial of ipilimumab plus nivolumab as post-transplant consolidation. The DNA for the CDR3 is TGTGCCAGCAGCTTCGCGGGGTACTTCGGGAATACGCAGTATTTT. As protein: CASSFAGYFGNTQYF.